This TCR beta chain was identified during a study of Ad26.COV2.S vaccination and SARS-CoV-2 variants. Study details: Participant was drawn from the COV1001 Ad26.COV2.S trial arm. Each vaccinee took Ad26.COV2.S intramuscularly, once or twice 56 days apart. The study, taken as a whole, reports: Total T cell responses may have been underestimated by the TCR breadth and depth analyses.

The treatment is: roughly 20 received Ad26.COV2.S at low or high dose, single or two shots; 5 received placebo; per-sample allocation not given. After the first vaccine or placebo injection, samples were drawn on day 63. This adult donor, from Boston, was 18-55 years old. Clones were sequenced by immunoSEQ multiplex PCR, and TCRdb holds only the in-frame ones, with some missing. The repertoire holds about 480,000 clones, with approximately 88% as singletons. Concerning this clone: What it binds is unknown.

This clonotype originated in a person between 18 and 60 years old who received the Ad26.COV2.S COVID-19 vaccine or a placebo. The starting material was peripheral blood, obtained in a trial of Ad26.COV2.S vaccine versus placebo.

CDR3 in amino acids: CASSPWDSAETQYF. Here the CDR3 DNA reads TGTGCCAGCAGCCCATGGGATAGCGCGGAGACCCAGTACTTC. The chain joins TRBV5-4 to TRBJ2-5, with a tentative D call TRBD2 (5 bases). Trimming removed 4 bases at V and 5 bases at J, with 15 bases between. CDR1 and CDR2 (germline): SGHNT, YYREEE (reference sequence). The CDR3 extends over 14 amino acids.